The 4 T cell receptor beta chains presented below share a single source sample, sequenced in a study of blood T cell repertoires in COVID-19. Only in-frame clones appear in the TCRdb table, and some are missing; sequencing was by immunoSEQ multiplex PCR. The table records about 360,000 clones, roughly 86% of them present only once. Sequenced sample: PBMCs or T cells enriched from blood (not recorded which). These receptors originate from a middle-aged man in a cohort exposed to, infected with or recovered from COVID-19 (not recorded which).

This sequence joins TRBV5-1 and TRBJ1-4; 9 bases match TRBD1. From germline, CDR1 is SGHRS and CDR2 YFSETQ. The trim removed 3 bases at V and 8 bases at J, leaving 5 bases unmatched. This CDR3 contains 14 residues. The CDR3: CASSYRTGDEKLFF. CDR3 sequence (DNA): TGCGCCAGCAGCTATCGGACAGGGGACGAAAAACTGTTTTTT. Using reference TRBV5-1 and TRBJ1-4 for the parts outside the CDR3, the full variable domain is KAGVTQTPRYLIKTRGQQVTLSCSPISGHRSVSWYQQTPGQGLQFLFEYFSETQRNKGNFPGRFSGRQFSNSRSEMNVSTLELGDSALYLCASSYRTGDEKLFFGSGTQLSVL.

The CDR3 bases are TGTGCCAGCAGAGCCACGGGACAGGGTATTGAAGCTTTCTTT. This sequence encodes CASRATGQGIEAFF. The genes are TRBV6-5 and TRBJ1-1, with TRBD1 matching 9 bases. This CDR3 is built from 14 residues. The V segment lost 6 bases and the J segment 7 bases; nucleotides outside the gene matches: 9. Germline V gives CDR1 MNHEY, CDR2 SVGAGI.

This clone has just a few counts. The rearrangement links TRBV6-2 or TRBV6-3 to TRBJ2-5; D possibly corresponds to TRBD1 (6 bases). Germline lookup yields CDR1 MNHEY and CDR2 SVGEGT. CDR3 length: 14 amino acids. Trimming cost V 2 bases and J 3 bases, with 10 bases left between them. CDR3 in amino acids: CASSYQQGKETQYF. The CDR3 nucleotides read TGTGCCAGCAGTTACCAACAGGGCAAAGAGACCCAGTACTTC.

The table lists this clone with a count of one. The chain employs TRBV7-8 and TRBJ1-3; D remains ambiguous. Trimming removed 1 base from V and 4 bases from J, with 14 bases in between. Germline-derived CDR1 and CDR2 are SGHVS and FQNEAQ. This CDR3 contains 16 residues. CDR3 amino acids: CASSLDAVTTGNTIYF. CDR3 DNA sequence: TGTGCCAGCAGCTTAGATGCGGTAACTACAGGAAACACCATATATTTT.